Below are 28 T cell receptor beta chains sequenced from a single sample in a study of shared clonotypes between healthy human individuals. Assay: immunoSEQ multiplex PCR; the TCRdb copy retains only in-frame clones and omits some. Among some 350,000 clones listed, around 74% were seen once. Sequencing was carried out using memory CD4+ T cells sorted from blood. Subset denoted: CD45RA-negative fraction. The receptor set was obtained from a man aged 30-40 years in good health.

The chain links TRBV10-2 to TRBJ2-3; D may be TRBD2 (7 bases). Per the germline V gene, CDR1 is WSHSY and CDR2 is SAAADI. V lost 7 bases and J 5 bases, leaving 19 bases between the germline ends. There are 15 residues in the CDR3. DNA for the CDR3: TGCGCCAGCACTCTAGCGGACTCCAGGGGAGATACGCAGTATTTT. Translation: CASTLADSRGDTQYF.

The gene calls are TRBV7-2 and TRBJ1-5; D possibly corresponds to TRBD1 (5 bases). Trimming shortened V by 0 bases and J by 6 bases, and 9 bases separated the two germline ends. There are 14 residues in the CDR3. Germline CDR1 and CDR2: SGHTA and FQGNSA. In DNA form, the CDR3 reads TGTGCCAGCAGCTTAGCGGCCCAGGGTCAGCCCCAGCATTTT. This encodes CASSLAAQGQPQHF.

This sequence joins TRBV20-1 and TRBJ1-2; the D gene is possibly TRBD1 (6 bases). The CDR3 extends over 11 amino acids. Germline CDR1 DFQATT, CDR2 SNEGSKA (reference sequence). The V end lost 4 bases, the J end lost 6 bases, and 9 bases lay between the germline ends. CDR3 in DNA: TGCAGTGCTACCGACAGGAATGGCTACACCTTC. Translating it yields CSATDRNGYTF.

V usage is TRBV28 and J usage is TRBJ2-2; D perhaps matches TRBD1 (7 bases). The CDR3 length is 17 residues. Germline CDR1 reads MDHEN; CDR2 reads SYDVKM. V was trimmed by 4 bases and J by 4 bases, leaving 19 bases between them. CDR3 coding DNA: TGTGCCAGCAGTTCCCGCTGGGGCAGGGGGGCCACCGGGGAGCTGTTTTTT. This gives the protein CASSSRWGRGATGELFF. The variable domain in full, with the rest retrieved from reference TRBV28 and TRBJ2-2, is DVKVTQSSRYLVKRTGEKVFLECVQDMDHENMFWYRQDPGLGLRLIYFSYDVKMKEKGDIPEGYSVSREKKERFSLILESASTNQTSMYLCASSSRWGRGATGELFFGEGSRLTVL.

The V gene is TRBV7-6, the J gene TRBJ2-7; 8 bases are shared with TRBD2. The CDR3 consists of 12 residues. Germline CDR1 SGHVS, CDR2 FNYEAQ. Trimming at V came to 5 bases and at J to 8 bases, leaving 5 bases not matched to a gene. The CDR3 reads CASSLSGSKQYF. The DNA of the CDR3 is TGTGCCAGCAGCCTAAGCGGGAGTAAGCAGTACTTC.

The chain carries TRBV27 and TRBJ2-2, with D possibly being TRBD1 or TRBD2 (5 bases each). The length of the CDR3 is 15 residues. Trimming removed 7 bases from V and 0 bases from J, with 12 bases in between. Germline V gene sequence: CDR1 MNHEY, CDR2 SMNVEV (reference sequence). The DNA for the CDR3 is TGTGCCAGCAATGGGGCCGGGACGAACACCGGGGAGCTGTTTTTT. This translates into CASNGAGTNTGELFF.

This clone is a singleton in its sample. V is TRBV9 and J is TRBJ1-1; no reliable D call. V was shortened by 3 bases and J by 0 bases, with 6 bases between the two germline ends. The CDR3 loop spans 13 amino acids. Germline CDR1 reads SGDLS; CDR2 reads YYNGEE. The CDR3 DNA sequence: TGTGCCAGCAGCGCTCTATTGAACACTGAAGCTTTCTTT. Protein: CASSALLNTEAFF.

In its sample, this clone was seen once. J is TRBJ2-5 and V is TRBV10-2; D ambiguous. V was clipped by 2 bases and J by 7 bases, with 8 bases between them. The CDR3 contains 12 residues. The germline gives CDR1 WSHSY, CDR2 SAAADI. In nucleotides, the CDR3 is TGCGCCAGCAGTGAGGGGGTGGGGACCCAGTACTTC. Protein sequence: CASSEGVGTQYF.

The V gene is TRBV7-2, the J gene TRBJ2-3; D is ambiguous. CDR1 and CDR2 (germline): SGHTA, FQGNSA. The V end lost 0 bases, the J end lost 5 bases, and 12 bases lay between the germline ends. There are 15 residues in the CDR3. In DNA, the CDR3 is TGTGCCAGCAGCTTAGCGATCGGGTGGGGAGATACGCAGTATTTT. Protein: CASSLAIGWGDTQYF. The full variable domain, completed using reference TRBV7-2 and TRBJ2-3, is GAGVSQSPSNKVTEKGKDVELRCDPISGHTALYWYRQSLGQGLEFLIYFQGNSAPDKSGLPSDRFSAERTGGSVSTLTIQRTQQEDSAVYLCASSLAIGWGDTQYFGPGTRLTVL.

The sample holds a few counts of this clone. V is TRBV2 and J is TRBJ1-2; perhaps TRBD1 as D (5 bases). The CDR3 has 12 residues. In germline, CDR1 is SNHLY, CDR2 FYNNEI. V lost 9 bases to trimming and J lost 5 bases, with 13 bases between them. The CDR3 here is CASTGTRYGYTF. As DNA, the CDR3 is TGTGCCAGTACCGGGACGCGGTATGGCTACACCTTC.

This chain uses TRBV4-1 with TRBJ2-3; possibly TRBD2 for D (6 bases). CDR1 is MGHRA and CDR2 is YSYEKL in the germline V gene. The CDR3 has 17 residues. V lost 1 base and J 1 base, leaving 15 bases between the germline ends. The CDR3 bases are TGCGCCAGCAGCCAAGTCTCCGCTAGCGAAGGCACAGATACGCAGTATTTT. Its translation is CASSQVSASEGTDTQYF.

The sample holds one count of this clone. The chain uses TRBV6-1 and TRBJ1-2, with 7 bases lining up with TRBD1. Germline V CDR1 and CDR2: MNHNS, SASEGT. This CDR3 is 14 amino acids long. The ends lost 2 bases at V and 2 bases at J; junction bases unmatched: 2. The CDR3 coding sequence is TGTGCCAGCAGTGAAAGGGGGCCCAACTATGGCTACACCTTC. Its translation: CASSERGPNYGYTF.

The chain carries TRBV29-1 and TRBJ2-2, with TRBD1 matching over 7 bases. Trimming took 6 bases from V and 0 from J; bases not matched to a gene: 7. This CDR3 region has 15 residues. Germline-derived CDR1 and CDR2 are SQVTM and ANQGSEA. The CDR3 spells CSVSLGTANTGELFF. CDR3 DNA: TGCAGCGTGTCCTTGGGGACAGCGAACACCGGGGAGCTGTTTTTT.

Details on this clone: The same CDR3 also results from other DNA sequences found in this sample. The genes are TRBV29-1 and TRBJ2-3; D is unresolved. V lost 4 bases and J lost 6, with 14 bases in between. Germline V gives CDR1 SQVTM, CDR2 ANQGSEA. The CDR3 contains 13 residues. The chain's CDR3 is CSVGGTHTDTQYF. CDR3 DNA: TGCAGCGTTGGGGGTACTCACACTGATACGCAGTATTTT.

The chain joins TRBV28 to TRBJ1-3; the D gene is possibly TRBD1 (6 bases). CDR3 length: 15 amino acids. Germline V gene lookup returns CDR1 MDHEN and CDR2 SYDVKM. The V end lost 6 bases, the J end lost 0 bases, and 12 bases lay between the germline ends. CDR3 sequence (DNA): TGTGCCAGCAGCCCTCGGGGGCGCTCTGGAAACACCATATATTTT. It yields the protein CASSPRGRSGNTIYF.

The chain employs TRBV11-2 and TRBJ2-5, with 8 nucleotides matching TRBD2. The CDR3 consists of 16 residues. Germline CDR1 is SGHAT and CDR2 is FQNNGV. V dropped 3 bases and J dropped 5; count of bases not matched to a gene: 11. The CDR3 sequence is CASSFYPGGPEETQYF. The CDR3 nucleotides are TGTGCCAGCAGCTTCTATCCGGGAGGGCCGGAGGAGACCCAGTACTTC.

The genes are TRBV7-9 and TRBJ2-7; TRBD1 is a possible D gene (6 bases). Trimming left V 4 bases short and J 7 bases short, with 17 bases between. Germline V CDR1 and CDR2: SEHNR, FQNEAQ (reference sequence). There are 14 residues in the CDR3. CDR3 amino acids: CASSSTGLVGEQYF. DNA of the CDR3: TGTGCCAGCAGCTCGACAGGCCTTGTGGGAGAGCAGTACTTC.

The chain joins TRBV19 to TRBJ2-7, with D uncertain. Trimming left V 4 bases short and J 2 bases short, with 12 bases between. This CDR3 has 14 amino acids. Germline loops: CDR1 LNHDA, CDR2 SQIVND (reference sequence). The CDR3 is CASSTRTGAYEQYF. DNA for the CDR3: TGTGCCAGTAGTACTCGGACGGGCGCCTACGAGCAGTACTTC.

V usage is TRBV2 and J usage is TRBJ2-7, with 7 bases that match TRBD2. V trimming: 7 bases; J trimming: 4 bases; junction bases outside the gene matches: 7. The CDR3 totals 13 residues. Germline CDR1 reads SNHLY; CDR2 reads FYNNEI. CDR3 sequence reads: CASKLAPGYEQYF. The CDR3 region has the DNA TGTGCCAGCAAACTAGCGCCTGGGTACGAGCAGTACTTC. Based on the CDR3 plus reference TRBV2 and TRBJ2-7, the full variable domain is EPEVTQTPSHQVTQMGQEVILRCVPISNHLYFYWYRQILGQKVEFLVSFYNNEISEKSEIFDDQFSVERPDGSNFTLKIRSTKLEDSAMYFCASKLAPGYEQYFGPGTRLTVT.

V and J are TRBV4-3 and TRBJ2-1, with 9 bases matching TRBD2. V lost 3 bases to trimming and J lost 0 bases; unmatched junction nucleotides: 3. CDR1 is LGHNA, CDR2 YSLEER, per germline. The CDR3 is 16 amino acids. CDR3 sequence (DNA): TGCGCCAGCAGCCACTTAGCGGGAGACTCCTACAATGAGCAGTTCTTC. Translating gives CASSHLAGDSYNEQFF.

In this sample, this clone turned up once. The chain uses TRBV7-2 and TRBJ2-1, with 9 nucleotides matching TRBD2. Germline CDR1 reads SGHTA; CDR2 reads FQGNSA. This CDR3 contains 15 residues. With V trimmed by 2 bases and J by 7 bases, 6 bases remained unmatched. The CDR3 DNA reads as TGTGCCAGCAGCTTATCCGGACTAGCGTTAAATGAGCAGTTCTTC. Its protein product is CASSLSGLALNEQFF.

The CDR3: CASSQTSGSVNEQFF. CDR3 nucleotide sequence: TGTGCCAGCAGTCAAACTAGCGGGAGTGTAAATGAGCAGTTCTTC. The rearrangement uses TRBV27 and TRBJ2-1, with 11 bases that match TRBD2. V lost 5 bases and J lost 7; bases outside the gene matches: 7. The V gene's germline CDR1 is MNHEY and CDR2 SMNVEV (reference sequence). This CDR3 spans 15 amino acids.

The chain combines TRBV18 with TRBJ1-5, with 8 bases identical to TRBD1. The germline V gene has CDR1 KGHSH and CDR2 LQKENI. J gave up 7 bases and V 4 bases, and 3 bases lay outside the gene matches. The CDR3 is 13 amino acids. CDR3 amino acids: CASSQQGDQPQHF. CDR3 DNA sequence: TGTGCCAGCTCACAACAGGGGGACCAGCCCCAGCATTTT.

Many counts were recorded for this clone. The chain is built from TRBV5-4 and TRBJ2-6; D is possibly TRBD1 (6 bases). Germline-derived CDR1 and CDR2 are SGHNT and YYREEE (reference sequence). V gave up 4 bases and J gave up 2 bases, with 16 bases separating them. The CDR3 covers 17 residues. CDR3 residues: CASSRGNRAAGANVLTF. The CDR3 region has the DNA TGTGCCAGCAGCAGAGGGAACAGGGCAGCTGGGGCCAACGTCCTGACTTTC.

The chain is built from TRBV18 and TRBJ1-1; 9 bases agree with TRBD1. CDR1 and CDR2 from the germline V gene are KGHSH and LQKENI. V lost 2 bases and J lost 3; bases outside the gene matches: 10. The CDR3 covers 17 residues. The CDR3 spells CASSPSAGTGLDTEAFF. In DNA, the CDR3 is TGTGCCAGCTCACCAAGCGCTGGGACAGGGTTGGACACTGAAGCTTTCTTT.

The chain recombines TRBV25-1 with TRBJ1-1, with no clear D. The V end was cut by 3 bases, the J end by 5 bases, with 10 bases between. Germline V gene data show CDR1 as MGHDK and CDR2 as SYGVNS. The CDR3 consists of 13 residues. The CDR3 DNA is TGTGCCAGCAGTGAGGGAGGGAGGACTGAAGCTTTCTTT. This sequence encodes CASSEGGRTEAFF.

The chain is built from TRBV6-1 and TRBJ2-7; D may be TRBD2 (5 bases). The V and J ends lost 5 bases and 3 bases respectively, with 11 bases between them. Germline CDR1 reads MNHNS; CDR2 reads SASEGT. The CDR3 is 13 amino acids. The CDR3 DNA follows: TGTGCCAGCAGTACTAGAGTATTCTACGAGCAGTACTTC. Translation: CASSTRVFYEQYF.

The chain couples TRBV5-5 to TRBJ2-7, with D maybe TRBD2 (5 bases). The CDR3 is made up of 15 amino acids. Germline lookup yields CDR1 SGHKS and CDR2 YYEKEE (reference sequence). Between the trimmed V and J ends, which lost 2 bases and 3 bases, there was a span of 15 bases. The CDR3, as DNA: TGTGCCAGCAGCTTCCGCCGGGATCAGTTCTACGAGCAGTACTTC. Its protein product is CASSFRRDQFYEQYF.